Each of the 7 T cell receptor beta chains below was sequenced from the same sample in a study of blood T cell repertoires in COVID-19. TCRdb keeps only in-frame clones here, not all; method: immunoSEQ multiplex PCR. The top ten clones hold 2% to 2.5% of a sample with 200,000 to 250,000 clones, around 85% of them seen once. Material: peripheral blood. The source of these receptors is a woman aged 50 to 60 with acute or convalescent COVID-19.

In its sample, this clone was seen once. The chain uses TRBV24-1 and TRBJ2-3, with 8 bases aligning to TRBD2. Germline-derived CDR1 and CDR2 are KGHDR and SFDVKD. V lost 5 bases, J lost 1 base, and 1 base stayed unmatched. This CDR3 is 14 amino acids long. CDR3 region: CATSVSGGTDTQYF. The DNA for the CDR3 is TGTGCCACCAGTGTTAGCGGGGGCACAGATACGCAGTATTTT.

This chain links TRBV11-2 with TRBJ2-3; TRBD2 matches at 8 bases. Germline V CDR1 and CDR2: SGHAT, FQNNGV. With 2 bases clipped from V and 6 bases from J, the junction kept 7 bases outside the gene matches. CDR3 size: 15 residues. As DNA, the CDR3 is TGTGCCAGCAGCTTACTCAGCGGGAGCAAGGATACGCAGTATTTT. This sequence encodes CASSLLSGSKDTQYF.

The genes are TRBV6-5 and TRBJ1-1; D perhaps matches TRBD1 (5 bases). CDR1 is MNHEY and CDR2 is SVGAGI in the germline V gene. The CDR3 contains 14 residues. Trimming removed 5 bases at V and 3 bases at J, with 13 bases between. The chain's CDR3 is CASSPLGGDTEAFF. The CDR3 DNA follows: TGTGCCAGCAGTCCGCTGGGGGGGGACACTGAAGCTTTCTTT.

V gene TRBV30 combines with J gene TRBJ2-1, with TRBD1 matching 9 bases. V lost 1 base to trimming and J lost 5 bases; unmatched junction nucleotides: 6. Germline V gene data show CDR1 as GTSNPN and CDR2 as SVGIG (reference sequence). CDR3 length: 15 residues. Here the CDR3 reads CAWSAGQGPNNEQFF. The DNA of the CDR3 is TGTGCCTGGAGTGCTGGACAGGGGCCGAACAATGAGCAGTTCTTC.

The chain couples TRBV13 to TRBJ2-7; a possible D gene is TRBD1 (6 bases). The length of the CDR3 is 15 residues. Trimming pared 3 bases from V and 2 bases from J, leaving 14 bases between. Germline V gene sequence: CDR1 PRHDT, CDR2 FYEKMQ (reference sequence). In DNA, the CDR3 is TGTGCCAGCAGCTTCAGGGGCCGGGTAACCTACGAGCAGTACTTC. Its translation: CASSFRGRVTYEQYF.

The chain recombines TRBV19 with TRBJ2-2, with D possibly matching TRBD2 (6 bases). The V gene's germline CDR1 is LNHDA and CDR2 SQIVND (reference sequence). The CDR3 sequence is 15 residues long. Trimming took 7 bases from V and 8 from J, leaving 20 bases between them. CDR3: CASKSGGGPGGELFF. In DNA, the CDR3 is TGTGCCAGTAAATCTGGTGGAGGGCCAGGGGGGGAGCTGTTTTTT.

The rearrangement links TRBV5-8 to TRBJ2-5; 12 bases line up with TRBD2. With V trimmed by 0 bases and J by 5 bases, 5 bases remained unmatched. The CDR3 sequence is 16 residues long. Germline V lookup: CDR1 SGHTS, CDR2 YDEGEE. CDR3 DNA: TGTGCCAGCAGCTTGGCGCTAGCGGGGGGGCAGGAGACCCAGTACTTC. Its protein is CASSLALAGGQETQYF.